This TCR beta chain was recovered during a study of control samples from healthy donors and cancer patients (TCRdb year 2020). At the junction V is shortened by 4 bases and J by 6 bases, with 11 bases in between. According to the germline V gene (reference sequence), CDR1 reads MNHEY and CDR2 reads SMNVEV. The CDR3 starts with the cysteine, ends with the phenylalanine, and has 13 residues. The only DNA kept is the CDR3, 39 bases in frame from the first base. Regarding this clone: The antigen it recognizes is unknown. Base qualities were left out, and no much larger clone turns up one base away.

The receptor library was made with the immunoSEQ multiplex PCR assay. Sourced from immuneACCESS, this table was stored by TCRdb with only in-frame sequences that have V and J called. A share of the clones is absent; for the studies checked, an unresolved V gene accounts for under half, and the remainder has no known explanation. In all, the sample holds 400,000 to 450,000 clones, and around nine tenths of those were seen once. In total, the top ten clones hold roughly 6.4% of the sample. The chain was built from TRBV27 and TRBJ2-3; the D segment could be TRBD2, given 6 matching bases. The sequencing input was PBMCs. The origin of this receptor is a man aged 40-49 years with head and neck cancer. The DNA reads TGTGCCAGCAGTTCCGGGGCGGGGGATACGCAGTATTTT. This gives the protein CASSSGAGDTQYF.